This TCR beta chain was identified during a study of T cell responses to AZD1222 COVID-19 vaccine. Measured with immunoSEQ multiplex PCR; TCRdb has only the in-frame clones, and not every one. The data contain 150,000 to 200,000 clones, about 91% of them singletons. Doses given second, at about 4 or about 12 weeks, were pooled. CDR3 length: 10 residues. After removal of 8 bases from V and 6 bases from J, the junction contained 0 bases not matched to a gene. Germline-derived CDR1 and CDR2 are MNHNS and SASEGT. Sequences were derived from peripheral blood, sampled 28 days after the second AZD1222 dose. The TCR sequence derives from an adult who received the AZD1222 COVID-19 vaccine. The chain couples TRBV6-1 to TRBJ1-2, with TRBD1 matching over 7 bases. The CDR3 reads CASQGDGYTF. The CDR3 DNA follows: TGTGCCAGCCAGGGGGATGGCTACACCTTC.